The T cell receptor beta chain under discussion was sequenced for a study of OX40 agonist ivuxolimab in advanced cancers. Study overall: Partial responses were achieved by three patients: one hepatocellular carcinoma, two cutaneous melanoma.

This clone was recorded only once. Its antigen is not identified. Study findings and constraints: Partial responders receiving 0.1-3.0 mg/kg showed among the lowest clonal expansion.

Measured with immunoSEQ multiplex PCR; TCRdb has only the in-frame clones, and not every one. This table has 79,000 or so clones, roughly 85% appearing once. Enrollment shut out patients with autoimmune disease history or systemic immunosuppression. V trimming: 1 base; J trimming: 4 bases; junction bases outside the gene matches: 3. Germline-derived CDR1 and CDR2 are KGHSH and LQKENI. The CDR3 totals 14 residues. This specimen was CD4+ or CD8+ T cells sorted from blood, taken in a trial of the OX40 agonist ivuxolimab. V and J are TRBV18 and TRBJ2-5; 7 bases match TRBD1. The source of this sequence is an adult with an advanced solid tumor such as melanoma, head and neck, liver or kidney cancer. The DNA for the CDR3 is TGTGCCAGCTCACCACAGGGGGCGGGAGAGACCCAGTACTTC. Amino acid sequence: CASSPQGAGETQYF.